Listed below are T cell receptor beta chains from one sample, sequenced in a study of blood T cell repertoires in COVID-19. Only in-frame clones appear in the TCRdb table, and some are missing; sequencing was by immunoSEQ multiplex PCR. There are about 140,000 clones in the sample; around 86% occur only once, and roughly 1.6% lies in the top ten. Sequences were obtained from peripheral blood. The receptors here all came from a human donor in a cohort sampled during active COVID-19. Each CDR3 is given with its conserved first and last residue. D genes are given only for firm matches. Not every row has a clone size; where given, it reads once, few, many or a size class.

D: -; V: TRBV18; size: -; J: TRBJ2-4; DNA: TGTGCCAGCTCATCAGGGAATACCTTGGATAGCATTCAGTACTTC; CDR3: CASSSGNTLDSIQYF
D: TRBD1; V: TRBV18; size: -; J: TRBJ1-3; DNA: TGTGCCAGCTCACCTCCCAGGACAGGTGCCGGAAACACCATATATTTT; CDR3: CASSPPRTGAGNTIYF
D: -; V: TRBV2; size: -; J: TRBJ2-5; DNA: TGTGCCAGCAATGGACAGCTAATCAAAGAGACCCAGTACTTC; CDR3: CASNGQLIKETQYF
D: -; V: TRBV9; size: -; J: TRBJ2-5; DNA: TGTGCCAGCAGCGTACTCGCAAGCTCCAAGTCGGAGACCCAGTACTTC; CDR3: CASSVLASSKSETQYF
D: TRBD1; V: TRBV5-4; size: few; J: TRBJ1-2; DNA: TGTGCCAGCAGCTCCGACAGGGTCAGGGGCTACACCTTC; CDR3: CASSSDRVRGYTF
D: TRBD2; V: TRBV19; size: -; J: TRBJ2-5; DNA: TGTGCCAGTAGCCTAGCGGGAGGACAAGAGACCCAGTACTTC; CDR3: CASSLAGGQETQYF
D: -; V: TRBV5-1; size: -; J: TRBJ2-3; DNA: TGCGCCAGCAGCTTGGCCCCTTCTGGGGGCCTAGGCACAGATACGCAGTATTTT; CDR3: CASSLAPSGGLGTDTQYF
D: TRBD2; V: TRBV11-3; size: -; J: TRBJ2-2; DNA: TGTGCCAGCCGTCTCGGGACTAGTCATCCAGGGGAGCTGTTTTTT; CDR3: CASRLGTSHPGELFF
D: TRBD1; V: TRBV19; size: -; J: TRBJ1-1; DNA: TGTGCCAGTAGTTCGCCGACAGGGAGGAACACTGAAGCTTTCTTT; CDR3: CASSSPTGRNTEAFF
D: TRBD2; V: TRBV9; size: few; J: TRBJ2-1; DNA: TGTGCCAGCCGCAAGGGACTAGCGGGTTACAATGAGCAGTTCTTC; CDR3: CASRKGLAGYNEQFF
D: TRBD1; V: TRBV7-7; size: -; J: TRBJ2-5; DNA: TGTGCTAGCAGCCTACGACAGGGGATGAGGGAGACCCAGTACTTC; CDR3: CASSLRQGMRETQYF
D: -; V: TRBV6-1; size: few; J: TRBJ1-2; DNA: TGTGCCAGCAGTGAGCGTAACTATGGCTACACCTTC; CDR3: CASSERNYGYTF